The 7 T cell receptor beta chains below were found in one sample sequenced in a study of graft-versus-host responses after intestinal transplantation. Clones were sequenced by immunoSEQ multiplex PCR, and TCRdb holds only the in-frame ones, with some missing. This table has almost 20,000 clones, more than 75% appearing once. The sequenced sample was PBMCs, obtained approximately 220 days after intestinal transplant. These receptors all come from a human patient who received an intestinal transplant, so some T cells may come from the graft donor.

This clone showed up just a few times. This chain joins TRBV11-3 and TRBJ2-1, with 7 bases lining up with TRBD2. The CDR3 contains 15 residues. The ends lost 5 bases at V and 6 bases at J; junction bases unmatched: 10. CDR1 and CDR2 from the germline V gene are SGHNT and YENEEA. CDR3 protein: CASSLTAGVPNEQFF. In DNA, the CDR3 is TGTGCCAGCAGCCTGACGGCGGGGGTCCCCAATGAGCAGTTCTTC.

The genes are TRBV6-1 and TRBJ1-5; D might be TRBD1 (6 bases). The germline V and J ends were trimmed by 9 bases and 5 bases, with 14 bases remaining between them. CDR3 length equals 13 residues. Germline CDR1 is MNHNS and CDR2 is SASEGT. The DNA of the CDR3 is TGTGCCAGTGGGGGGGGGCTGGATCAGCCCCAGCATTTT. Residues: CASGGGLDQPQHF.

The chain employs TRBV7-2 and TRBJ2-1, with 13 bases aligning to TRBD2. The CDR3 is made up of 14 amino acids. Germline lookup yields CDR1 SGHTA and CDR2 FQGNSA. Losses at the gene ends were 3 bases for V and 9 bases for J; bases not matched to a gene: 2. This CDR3 reads CASSFGTSGAEQFF. The CDR3 DNA follows: TGTGCCAGCAGCTTCGGGACTAGCGGGGCTGAGCAGTTCTTC.

This clone was picked up one time. This chain joins TRBV6-6 and TRBJ2-7; D gene ambiguous. The germline gives CDR1 MNHNY, CDR2 SVGAGI (reference sequence). The CDR3 is 12 residues long. V was clipped by 6 bases and J by 4 bases, with 10 bases between them. Here the CDR3 reads CASSLRNYEQYF. The CDR3 bases are TGTGCCAGCAGCCTCAGAAATTACGAGCAGTACTTC.

The rearrangement links TRBV5-5 to TRBJ1-3; 7 nucleotides line up with TRBD1. Germline V gene data show CDR1 as SGHKS and CDR2 as YYEKEE (reference sequence). The CDR3 covers 15 residues. The V segment lost 0 bases and the J segment 0 bases; nucleotides outside the gene matches: 0. CDR3: CASSLDRGSGNTIYF. The CDR3 nucleotides are TGTGCCAGCAGCTTGGACAGGGGCTCTGGAAACACCATATATTTT.

The V and J genes are TRBV18 and TRBJ2-7; D remains ambiguous. CDR1 KGHSH and CDR2 LQKENI come from the germline V gene. The V gene lost 0 bases and the J gene lost 3 bases, with 12 bases spanning the gap. The length of the CDR3 is 15 residues. For the CDR3, the DNA is TGTGCCAGCTCACCACCAGGAGTCTCCCTCTACGAGCAGTACTTC. It translates to CASSPPGVSLYEQYF.

The chain couples TRBV7-9 to TRBJ2-3; D not resolved. The CDR3 contains 14 residues. The V end lost 4 bases, the J end lost 8 bases, and 16 bases lay between the germline ends. Germline V gene lookup returns CDR1 SEHNR and CDR2 FQNEAQ (reference sequence). The DNA of the CDR3 is TGTGCCAGCAGCTCGAGCTGGGCAGACGGTACGCAGTATTTT. Its translation is CASSSSWADGTQYF.